The rows below give T cell receptor beta chains drawn from one sample of a study of T cell changes during pregnancy in multiple sclerosis. Sequenced by immunoSEQ multiplex PCR; TCRdb stores in-frame clones only, minus some. The sample includes around 70,000 clones, over 85% of them seen just once. The sample was peripheral blood, taken in the second trimester of pregnancy. These receptor sequences come from a female donor in good health, enrolled as a control in a pregnancy study. Each CDR3 is given with its conserved first and last residue. A D gene is named only where the DNA matches it firmly. Rows give clone size only sometimes, using once, few, many, or a class for an expanded clone.

TRBD2	TRBJ2-3	TRBV4-3	.	TGCGCCAGCAGCCTCTCGCCTAGCGGGGGGGCCACAGATACGCAGTATTTT	CASSLSPSGGATDTQYF
.	TRBJ1-4	TRBV4-3	.	TGCGCCAGCAGCCAAGATCCCGGCAGGGGTAATGAAAAACTGTTTTTT	CASSQDPGRGNEKLFF
.	TRBJ1-2	TRBV4-2	.	TGTGCCAGCAGCCGGGGGCTAGTGGACCGGGGGGGAGACGGCTACACCTTC	CASSRGLVDRGGDGYTF
TRBD1	TRBJ1-3	TRBV7-8	.	TGTGCCAGCAGCTCCGGGACAGGGGGCGCCGGAAACACCATATATTTT	CASSSGTGGAGNTIYF
.	TRBJ1-5	TRBV5-5	.	TGTGCCAGCAGCTTGACGACCGGGAATCAGCCCCAGCATTTT	CASSLTTGNQPQHF
.	TRBJ1-2	TRBV27	.	TGTGCCAGCAGTTTATCGGGGCTGGGCTATGGCTACACCTTC	CASSLSGLGYGYTF
TRBD1	TRBJ1-4	TRBV10-3	.	TGTGCCATCAGCGAATCCGGGACAGGGGGCGGTGAAAAACTGTTTTTT	CAISESGTGGGEKLFF
TRBD1	TRBJ1-6	TRBV7-2	.	TGTGCCAGCAGCTTACCGACAGGGGGCGGCGGTTCACCCCTCCACTTT	CASSLPTGGGGSPLHF
.	TRBJ2-3	TRBV4-2	.	TGTGCCAGCAGCCAACTAACAGATACGCAGTATTTT	CASSQLTDTQYF
TRBD2	TRBJ2-7	TRBV18	.	TGTGCCAGCTCAGGTCAACTAGCGGGGTTCAGCTCCTACGAGCAGTACTTC	CASSGQLAGFSSYEQYF
TRBD1	TRBJ2-5	TRBV15	.	TGTGCCACCAGCAGAGCAAATCAGGGGGTAAGGGGAGAGACCCAGTACTTC	CATSRANQGVRGETQYF
TRBD1	TRBJ2-6	TRBV5-8	.	TGTGCCAGCAGCCCCCCCCCGGACAGGTCTGGGGCCAACGTCCTGACTTTC	CASSPPPDRSGANVLTF
TRBD1	TRBJ1-4	TRBV19	once	TGTGCCAGTAGCCGACTGGACAGGGGTGGTGGTAATGAAAAACTGTTTTTT	CASSRLDRGGGNEKLFF
TRBD2	TRBJ2-1	TRBV9	.	TGTGCCAGCAGGAGGGGCGGGGGGGCGCATGAGCAGTTCTTC	CASRRGGGAHEQFF
TRBD2	TRBJ2-3	TRBV2	.	TGTGCCAGCAGCGCGGGACTAGCGGGGCCTGAAGTTGCAGATACGCAGTATTTT	CASSAGLAGPEVADTQYF
TRBD1	TRBJ1-6	TRBV5-3	.	TGTGCCAGAAGGGACAGGGTTAATTCACCCCTCCACTTT	CARRDRVNSPLHF
TRBD2	TRBJ2-1	TRBV18	.	TGTGCCAGCTCACCATTGTCGGGGGGGACCTACAATGAGCAGTTCTTC	CASSPLSGGTYNEQFF
.	TRBJ1-3	TRBV9	.	TGTGCCAGCGTGGGGGGGGCCTCTGGAAACACCATATATTTT	CASVGGASGNTIYF
TRBD2	TRBJ2-1	TRBV7-2	.	TGTGCCAGCAGCCCCCGGACTAGCGGGGGAAAGTACAATGAGCAGTTCTTC	CASSPRTSGGKYNEQFF
TRBD1	TRBJ2-2	TRBV5-1	.	TGCGCCAGCAGCTTGGGGGACAGGGAGAACACCGGGGAGCTGTTTTTT	CASSLGDRENTGELFF
.	TRBJ2-5	TRBV5-6	.	TGTGCCAGCAGCTCGGCCCCGCGGCAAGAGACCCAGTACTTC	CASSSAPRQETQYF
TRBD1	TRBJ1-6	TRBV19	medium-sized	TGTGCCAGTAGCGACAGGGAAGGAAATTCACCCCTCCACTTT	CASSDREGNSPLHF
.	TRBJ1-6	TRBV4-3	.	TGCGCCAGCAGCCAAGATCAGGGCTCCTATAATTCACCCCTCCACTTT	CASSQDQGSYNSPLHF